The T cell receptor beta chain described here comes from a study of glioma-infiltrating T cells after dendritic cell vaccination. The germline gives CDR1 SEHNR, CDR2 FQNEAQ (reference sequence). The CDR3 sequence is 11 residues long. Trimming took 5 bases from V and 10 from J, leaving 9 bases between them. The time point: after dendritic cell vaccination, including at tumor progression/relapse. The protocol was immunoSEQ multiplex PCR, while the TCRdb copy is restricted to in-frame clones and leaves out a portion. The sample lists 72,000 or so clones, around 87% occurring once. The starting material was blood, obtained after dendritic cell vaccination. J is TRBJ2-1 and V is TRBV7-9; D gene ambiguous. This TCR derives from a human donor with glioblastoma. The CDR3 spells CASSLSEEQFF. CDR3 sequence (DNA): TGTGCCAGCAGCCTCTCGGAGGAGCAGTTCTTC.